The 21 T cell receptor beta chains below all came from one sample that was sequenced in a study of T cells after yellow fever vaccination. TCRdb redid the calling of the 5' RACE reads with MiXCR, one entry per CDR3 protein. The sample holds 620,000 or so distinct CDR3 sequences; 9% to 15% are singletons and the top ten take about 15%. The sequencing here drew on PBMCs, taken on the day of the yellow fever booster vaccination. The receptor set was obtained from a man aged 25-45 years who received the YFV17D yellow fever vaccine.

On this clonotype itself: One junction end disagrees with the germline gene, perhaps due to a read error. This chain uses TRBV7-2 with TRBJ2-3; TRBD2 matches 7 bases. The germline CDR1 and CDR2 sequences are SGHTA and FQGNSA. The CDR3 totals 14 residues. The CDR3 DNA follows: TGTGCCATCAGCTTAGCGCTGGGAGGGGATACGCAGTATTTT. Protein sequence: CAISLALGGDTQYF.

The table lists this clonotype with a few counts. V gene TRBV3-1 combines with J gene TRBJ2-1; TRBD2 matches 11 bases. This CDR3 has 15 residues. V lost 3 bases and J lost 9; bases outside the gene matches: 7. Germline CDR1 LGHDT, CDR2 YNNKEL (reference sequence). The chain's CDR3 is CASSQGLAASGEQFF. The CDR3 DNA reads TGTGCCAGCAGCCAGGGACTAGCGGCCTCGGGTGAGCAGTTCTTC.

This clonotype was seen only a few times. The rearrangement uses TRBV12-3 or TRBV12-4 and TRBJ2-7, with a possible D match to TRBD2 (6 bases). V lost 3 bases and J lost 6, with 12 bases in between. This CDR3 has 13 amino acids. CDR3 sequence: CASSFARDSEQYF. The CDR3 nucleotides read TGTGCCAGCAGTTTCGCCCGGGACTCCGAGCAGTACTTC.

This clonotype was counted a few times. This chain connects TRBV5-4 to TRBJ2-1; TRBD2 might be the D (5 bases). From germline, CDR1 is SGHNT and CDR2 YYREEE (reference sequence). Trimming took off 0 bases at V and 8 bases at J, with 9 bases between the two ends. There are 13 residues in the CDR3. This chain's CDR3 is CASSLALEDEQFF. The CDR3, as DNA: TGTGCCAGCAGCTTGGCCCTGGAGGATGAGCAGTTCTTC.

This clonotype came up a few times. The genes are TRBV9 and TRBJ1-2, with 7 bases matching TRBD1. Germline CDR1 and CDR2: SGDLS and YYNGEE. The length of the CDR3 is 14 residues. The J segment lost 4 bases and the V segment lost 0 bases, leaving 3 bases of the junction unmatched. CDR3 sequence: CASSVEGGPYGYTF. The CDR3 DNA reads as TGTGCCAGCAGCGTAGAAGGGGGCCCCTATGGCTACACCTTC.

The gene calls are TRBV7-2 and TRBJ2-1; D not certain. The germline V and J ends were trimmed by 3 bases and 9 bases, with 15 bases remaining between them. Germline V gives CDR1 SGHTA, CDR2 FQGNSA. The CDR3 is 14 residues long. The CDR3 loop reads CASSFEAGRFEQFF. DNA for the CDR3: TGTGCCAGCAGCTTTGAGGCCGGGCGATTTGAGCAGTTCTTC. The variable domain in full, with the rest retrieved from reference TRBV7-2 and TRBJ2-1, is GAGVSQSPSNKVTEKGKDVELRCDPISGHTALYWYRQSLGQGLEFLIYFQGNSAPDKSGLPSDRFSAERTGGSVSTLTIQRTQQEDSAVYLCASSFEAGRFEQFFGPGTRLTVL.

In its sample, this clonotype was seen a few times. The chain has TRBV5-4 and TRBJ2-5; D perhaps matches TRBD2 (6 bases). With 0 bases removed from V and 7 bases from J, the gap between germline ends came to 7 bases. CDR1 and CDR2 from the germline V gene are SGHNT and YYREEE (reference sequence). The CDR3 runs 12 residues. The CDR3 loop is CASSLEEGTQYF. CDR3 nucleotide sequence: TGTGCCAGCAGCTTGGAGGAGGGGACCCAGTACTTC.

The DNA of the CDR3 is TGCAGTGCTAGAGATGGGTACAGGGGGCGCGTGGATGAGCAGTTCTTC. It translates to CSARDGYRGRVDEQFF. The chain recombines TRBV20-1 with TRBJ2-1, with TRBD1 matching 9 bases. With 0 bases clipped from V and 8 bases from J, the junction kept 11 bases outside the gene matches. Looked up from germline, CDR1 is DFQATT and CDR2 is SNEGSKA (reference sequence). The CDR3 consists of 16 residues.

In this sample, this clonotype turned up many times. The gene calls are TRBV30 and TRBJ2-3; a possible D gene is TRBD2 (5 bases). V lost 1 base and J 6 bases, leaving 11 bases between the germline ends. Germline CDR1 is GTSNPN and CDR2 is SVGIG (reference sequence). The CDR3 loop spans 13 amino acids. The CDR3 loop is CAWSGVARDTQYF. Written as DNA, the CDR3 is TGTGCCTGGAGTGGGGTAGCGAGGGATACGCAGTATTTT.

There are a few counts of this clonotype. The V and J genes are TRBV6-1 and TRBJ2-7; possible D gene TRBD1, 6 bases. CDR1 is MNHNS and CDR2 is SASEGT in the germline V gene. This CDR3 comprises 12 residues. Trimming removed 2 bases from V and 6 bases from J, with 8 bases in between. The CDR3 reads CASSETRGEQYF. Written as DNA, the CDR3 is TGTGCCAGCAGTGAAACCAGGGGCGAGCAGTACTTC.

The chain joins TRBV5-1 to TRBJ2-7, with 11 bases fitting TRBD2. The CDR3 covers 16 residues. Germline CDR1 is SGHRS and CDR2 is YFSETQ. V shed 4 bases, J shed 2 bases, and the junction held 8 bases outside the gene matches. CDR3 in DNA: TGCGCCAGCAGCCCAGGGAGACTAGCGGGAACCTACGAGCAGTACTTC. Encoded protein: CASSPGRLAGTYEQYF.

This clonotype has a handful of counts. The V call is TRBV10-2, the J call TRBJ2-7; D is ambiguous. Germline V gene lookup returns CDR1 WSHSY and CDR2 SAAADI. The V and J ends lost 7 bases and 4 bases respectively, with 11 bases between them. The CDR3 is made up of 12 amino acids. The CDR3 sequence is CASKGSNYEQYF. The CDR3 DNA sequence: TGCGCCAGCAAGGGTAGTAATTACGAGCAGTACTTC.

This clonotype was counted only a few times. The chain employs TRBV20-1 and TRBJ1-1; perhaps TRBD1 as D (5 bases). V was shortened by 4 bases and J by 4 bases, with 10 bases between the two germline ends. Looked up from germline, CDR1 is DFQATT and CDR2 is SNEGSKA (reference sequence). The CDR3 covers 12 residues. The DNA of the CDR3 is TGCAGTGCTACTAGGGGACCCACTGAAGCTTTCTTT. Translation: CSATRGPTEAFF.

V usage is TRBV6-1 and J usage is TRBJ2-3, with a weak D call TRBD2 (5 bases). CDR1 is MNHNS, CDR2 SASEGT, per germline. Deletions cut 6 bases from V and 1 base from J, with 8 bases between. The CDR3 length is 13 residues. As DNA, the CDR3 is TGTGCCAGCAGACTTAGCGGCACAGATACGCAGTATTTT. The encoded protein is CASRLSGTDTQYF.

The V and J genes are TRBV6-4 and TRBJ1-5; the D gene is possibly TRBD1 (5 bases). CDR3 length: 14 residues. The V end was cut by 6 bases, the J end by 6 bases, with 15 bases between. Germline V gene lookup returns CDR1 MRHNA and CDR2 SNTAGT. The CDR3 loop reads CASRTGFYVQPQHF. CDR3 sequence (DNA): TGTGCCAGCAGAACAGGATTTTACGTTCAGCCCCAGCATTTT.

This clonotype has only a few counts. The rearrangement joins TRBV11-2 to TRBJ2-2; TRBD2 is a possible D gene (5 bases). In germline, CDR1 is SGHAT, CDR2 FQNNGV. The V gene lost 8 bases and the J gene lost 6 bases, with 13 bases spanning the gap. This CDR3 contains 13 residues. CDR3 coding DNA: TGTGCCAGCGATCCGGACTCCCCCGGGGAGCTGTTTTTT. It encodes CASDPDSPGELFF.

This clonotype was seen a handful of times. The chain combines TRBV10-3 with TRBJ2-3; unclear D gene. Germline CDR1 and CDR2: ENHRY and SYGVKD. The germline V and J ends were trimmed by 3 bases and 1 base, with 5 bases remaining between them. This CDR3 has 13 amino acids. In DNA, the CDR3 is TGTGCCATCAGTGACAGGCGCACAGATACGCAGTATTTT. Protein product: CAISDRRTDTQYF.

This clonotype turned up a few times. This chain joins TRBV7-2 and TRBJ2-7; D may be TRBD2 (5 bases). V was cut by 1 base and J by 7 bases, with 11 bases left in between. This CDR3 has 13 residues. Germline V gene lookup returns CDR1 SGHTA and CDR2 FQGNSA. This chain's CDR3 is CASSLVEVGEQYF. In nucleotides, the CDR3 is TGTGCCAGCAGCTTAGTGGAGGTTGGGGAGCAGTACTTC.

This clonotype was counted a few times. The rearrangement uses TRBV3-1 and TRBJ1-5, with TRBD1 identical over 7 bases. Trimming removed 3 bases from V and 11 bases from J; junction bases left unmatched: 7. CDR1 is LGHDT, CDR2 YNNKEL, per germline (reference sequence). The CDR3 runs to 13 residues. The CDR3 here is CASSQTTGSAQHF. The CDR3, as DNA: TGTGCCAGCAGCCAGACGACAGGGTCAGCCCAGCATTTT.

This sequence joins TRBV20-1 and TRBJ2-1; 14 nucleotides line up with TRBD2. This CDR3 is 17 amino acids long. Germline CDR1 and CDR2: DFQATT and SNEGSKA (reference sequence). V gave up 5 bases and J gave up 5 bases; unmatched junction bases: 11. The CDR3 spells CSALPGTSGRRNNEQFF. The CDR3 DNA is TGCAGTGCTCTCCCCGGGACTAGCGGGAGACGAAACAATGAGCAGTTCTTC.

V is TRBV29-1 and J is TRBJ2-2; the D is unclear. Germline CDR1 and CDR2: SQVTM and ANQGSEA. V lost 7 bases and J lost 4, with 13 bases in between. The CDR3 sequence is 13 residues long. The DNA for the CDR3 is TGCAGCGCCAATGGACGGCTCACCGGGGAGCTGTTTTTT. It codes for CSANGRLTGELFF.